Listed below are T cell receptor beta chains from one sample, sequenced in a study of cytomegalovirus exposure and HLA in healthy donors. Clones were sequenced by immunoSEQ multiplex PCR, and TCRdb holds only the in-frame ones, with some missing. The table lists some 160,000 clones, 84% of them singletons. What was sequenced was PBMCs. These receptors were collected from a boy aged 2-15 years in good health and CMV-seronegative. Both conserved end residues are part of each CDR3. Each record gives: D gene, J gene, V gene, clone size, CDR3 DNA, CDR3 protein. D genes are given only for firm matches. Rows may omit the clone size; those that give it use once, few, many or a size class.

D gene: TRBD2
J gene: TRBJ2-1
V gene: TRBV19
clone size: .
CDR3 DNA: TGTGCCAGTAGTATAGATCGGGAGGCCAATCTGTTCTTC
CDR3 protein: CASSIDREANLFF

D gene: .
J gene: TRBJ2-7
V gene: TRBV7-9
clone size: .
CDR3 DNA: TGTGCCAGCAGCATAATCCCCCAGGGTGGTTCCTACGAGCAGTACTTC
CDR3 protein: CASSIIPQGGSYEQYF

D gene: TRBD1
J gene: TRBJ1-5
V gene: TRBV27
clone size: .
CDR3 DNA: TGTGCCAGCAGTCCGACAAACAGGGGTCAGCCCCAGCATTTT
CDR3 protein: CASSPTNRGQPQHF

D gene: TRBD2
J gene: TRBJ2-7
V gene: TRBV28
clone size: .
CDR3 DNA: TGTGCCAGCAGCATAGTGGTGGGACTAGCGGGAATTTCCTACGAGCAGTACTTC
CDR3 protein: CASSIVVGLAGISYEQYF

D gene: .
J gene: TRBJ1-6
V gene: TRBV7-3
clone size: .
CDR3 DNA: TGTGCCAGCAGCTTGGGCCGAGCAAATTCACCCCTCCACTTT
CDR3 protein: CASSLGRANSPLHF

D gene: .
J gene: TRBJ2-7
V gene: TRBV7-6
clone size: few
CDR3 DNA: TGTGCCAGCAGCTTAGCTGGGTCCGGTGGCGGGATAGACGAGCAGTACTTC
CDR3 protein: CASSLAGSGGGIDEQYF

D gene: .
J gene: TRBJ1-3
V gene: TRBV6-1
clone size: few
CDR3 DNA: TGTGCCAGCAGTGACCGAAGGGGAAGCTCTGGAAACACCATATATTTT
CDR3 protein: CASSDRRGSSGNTIYF

D gene: .
J gene: TRBJ2-5
V gene: TRBV2
clone size: few
CDR3 DNA: TGTGCCAGCAGATCAGGCCCAGGGGTTGAGACCCAGTACTTC
CDR3 protein: CASRSGPGVETQYF

D gene: TRBD2
J gene: TRBJ2-7
V gene: TRBV7-8
clone size: .
CDR3 DNA: TGTGCCAGCAGCTTAGCCCTACCGGGACTAGCGGGGGGGCCCACCTACGAGCAGTACTTC
CDR3 protein: CASSLALPGLAGGPTYEQYF

D gene: TRBD1
J gene: TRBJ2-2
V gene: TRBV7-9
clone size: .
CDR3 DNA: TGTTCCAGCAGCCGAGGACAGGGGTACACCGGGGAGCTGTTTTTT
CDR3 protein: CSSSRGQGYTGELFF

D gene: .
J gene: TRBJ2-5
V gene: TRBV5-1
clone size: .
CDR3 DNA: TGCGCCAGCAGCCCTGGTCGCATCGGTGTACAAGAGACCCAGTACTTC
CDR3 protein: CASSPGRIGVQETQYF

D gene: TRBD1
J gene: TRBJ2-7
V gene: TRBV5-5
clone size: .
CDR3 DNA: TGTGCCAGCAGCTCGGTGGGACAGGGGAGATACGAGCAGTACTTC
CDR3 protein: CASSSVGQGRYEQYF